This T cell receptor beta chain came from a study of blood T cell repertoires in COVID-19. Measured with immunoSEQ multiplex PCR; TCRdb has only the in-frame clones, and not every one. The sample has about 220,000 clones, roughly 80% seen once. The receptor was isolated from a human donor in a cohort sampled during active COVID-19. Sequencing was done on a sample of peripheral blood.

The chain's CDR3 is CASSVGSLAGASGELFF. The DNA for the CDR3 is TGTGCCAGCAGCGTAGGATCCCTAGCGGGAGCATCCGGGGAGCTGTTTTTT. This chain connects TRBV9 to TRBJ2-2; 10 bases are shared with TRBD2. Unmatched junction bases numbered 8, after V lost 0 bases and J lost 6 bases. Germline V gene lookup returns CDR1 SGDLS and CDR2 YYNGEE. This CDR3 region has 17 residues.